The source of this T cell receptor (beta chain) is a study of T cell responses to AZD1222 COVID-19 vaccine. This table comes from immunoSEQ multiplex PCR, and its TCRdb copy is limited to in-frame clones, with some not included. The sample records 180,000 or so clones, 80% to 90% being singletons. Study findings and constraints: The span of vaccine-associated CD4 TCRs extended across spike, with dominance at 160-218 and 743-854.

As for this clone: The antigen remains unidentified.

The specimen was peripheral blood, collected on day 0 of AZD1222 vaccination. The receptor was isolated from an adult in good health.

The CDR3 DNA sequence: TGTGCCCGCGGCTCGCGGGCACAGGGGCCAGGGAATGAGCAGTTCTTC. Translation: CARGSRAQGPGNEQFF. The chain couples TRBV5-4 to TRBJ2-1; TRBD1 matches at 7 bases. This CDR3 is 16 amino acids long. Looked up from germline, CDR1 is SGHNT and CDR2 is YYREEE (reference sequence). With V trimmed by 10 bases and J by 7 bases, 20 bases remained unmatched. The variable domain in full, completed from reference TRBV5-4 and TRBJ2-1, reads ETGVTQSPTHLIKTRGQQVTLRCSSQSGHNTVSWYQQALGQGPQFIFQYYREEENGRGNFPPRFSGLQFPNYSSELNVNALELDDSALYLCARGSRAQGPGNEQFFGPGTRLTVL.